This TCR beta chain stems from a study of blood T cells in healthy people across ages. Overall study findings and caveats: Naive and antigen-experienced cells could not be conclusively compared, given unsorted PBMCs.

A note on this clonotype: Its antigen is still unknown.

The CDR3 has 15 residues. Germline CDR1 and CDR2: SGHAT and FQDESV (reference sequence). The J segment lost 3 bases and the V segment lost 3 bases, leaving 7 bases of the junction unmatched. A sample-barcoded 5' primer and a J-beta primer mix were used in a second PCR of about 6 to 12 cycles. TCRdb processed the 5' RACE reads anew with MiXCR; each CDR3 protein has one entry. The sample holds some 700,000 distinct CDR3 sequences, about 40% seen once. This receptor was identified in an older woman in good health. The chain has TRBV11-1 and TRBJ2-7; 8 nucleotides match TRBD2. Specimen: blood. CDR3 in DNA: TGTGCCAGCAGCTTGGGTAGCGGGAATTTCTACGAGCAGTACTTC. Protein: CASSLGSGNFYEQYF.